This record looks at one TCR beta chain sequence and its context. Its antigen is unknown. These data come from a study of graft-versus-host responses after intestinal transplantation. Study in general: Among the recipients, all got anti-thymocyte globulin induction and then tacrolimus and steroids for approximately 3 years. Study-level points and caveats: Detected in recipient marrow were GvH clones, some of which were first observed in ileum or blood. There was an association between peak levels of circulating GvH clones and early post-transplant HvG declines.

The data were produced by immunoSEQ multiplex PCR, yet TCRdb's version contains in-frame clones alone and is incomplete. The sample has 75,000 to 90,000 clones; about 89% are singletons. V shed 0 bases, J shed 5 bases, and the junction held 3 bases outside the gene matches. The CDR3 runs 16 residues. The V gene's germline CDR1 is MNHEY and CDR2 SVGAGI. The sequence was collected from a human donor who received an intestinal transplant. This chain connects TRBV6-5 to TRBJ2-3, with TRBD2 identical over 12 bases. The source was unstimulated CD4+ T cells sorted from spleen or lymph node cells, collected before intestinal transplant. The CDR3 reads CASSYSWTSGKDTQYF. The DNA for the CDR3 is TGTGCCAGCAGTTACTCTTGGACTAGCGGGAAAGATACGCAGTATTTT.